This T cell receptor beta chain was found in a study of shared clonotypes between healthy human individuals. Recent vaccinations or acute infections were absent in the healthy HIV-negative adult donors. Produced via immunoSEQ multiplex PCR; TCRdb's table is partial and in-frame only. This sample has nearly 1 million clones, with roughly 72% found just once. Deletions cut 5 bases from V and 1 base from J, with 12 bases between. The germline CDR1 and CDR2 sequences are SGHTA and FQGNSA. The CDR3 length is 14 residues. This clone has just one count. Other DNA sequences from this sample encode an identical CDR3 as well.

Sequences were obtained from memory CD4+ T cells sorted from blood. Subset of the sample: CD45RA-negative fraction. The genes are TRBV7-2 and TRBJ2-7; D perhaps matches TRBD2 (6 bases). This receptor was identified in a man aged 18 to 29 in good health. The CDR3, as DNA: TGTGCCAGCAGCCGCGGCGGGACTTCCTACGAGCAGTACTTC. Amino acids: CASSRGGTSYEQYF.